This T cell receptor (beta chain) was found in a study of PD-1 blockade in classical Hodgkin lymphoma. Stated time point: cycle 4 day 1 (C4D1), after more than five weeks of nivolumab. All trial patients relapsed after autologous stem cell transplantation. Complete response, partial response or progressive disease constituted the best response categories observed. A remark on this clone: Its antigen is unknown.

Sequencing used immunoSEQ multiplex PCR; TCRdb keeps in-frame clones, though not all of them. The repertoire holds 90,000 to 140,000 clones, with approximately 89% as singletons. The study, taken as a whole, reports: What caused the repertoire differences, perhaps disease activity or prior therapy, remains undefined.

Germline V gene sequence: CDR1 MNHEY, CDR2 SMNVEV (reference sequence). The CDR3 covers 13 residues. Trimming removed 3 bases from V and 9 bases from J, with 12 bases in between. The chain uses TRBV27 and TRBJ2-1, with D hard to call. The source material was peripheral blood mononuclear cells (PBMCs), sampled before the fourth cycle of nivolumab. The sequence was collected from a human donor with classical Hodgkin lymphoma. CDR3 sequence (DNA): TGTGCCAGCAGTTTCTCGGCGTACCGTGAGCAGTTCTTC. This translates into CASSFSAYREQFF.